This TCR beta chain stems from a study of T cells after yellow fever vaccination. Trimming removed 0 bases from V and 4 bases from J; junction bases left unmatched: 10. The CDR3 is 17 amino acids. Germline lookup yields CDR1 SGHTA and CDR2 FQGNSA. Template-switching 5'RACE yielded the TCR cDNA; a universal primer site and UMIs were added in the process. A single record per CDR3 protein comes from TCRdb applying MiXCR to the 5' RACE reads. The data show about 500,000 distinct CDR3 sequences, with 17% seen just once and approximately 15% held by the top ten. A few counts support this clonotype. Its antigen is as yet unknown. Study results and caveats: A minor fraction of clonotypes spanned both CD4 and CD8 compartments. From the bulk population, abundant clonotypes could contaminate and appear within FACS-sorted repertoires.

Sequenced here: PBMCs, sampled about 5 days after the first yellow fever vaccination. The chain recombines TRBV7-2 with TRBJ1-1; TRBD1 aligns across 8 bases. The TCR originated in a man in his late teens or twenties who received the YFV17D yellow fever vaccine. The CDR3 coding sequence is TGTGCCAGCAGCTTAGCGGGGGCAGGGGGCCGTAGCACTGAAGCTTTCTTT. Encoded protein: CASSLAGAGGRSTEAFF.